A single sample gave rise to the 12 T cell receptor beta chains below, sequenced in a study of T cell repertoires in cytomegalovirus infection. Their specific antigens are unknown. TCRdb independently ran MiXCR on the reads; one entry per CDR3 protein. The sample lists approximately 340,000 distinct CDR3 sequences; 25% to 30% were seen once. Sample: cultured PBMCs, taken from culture after CMV antigen stimulation. The receptors were sampled from a human donor in good health (CMV status not recorded). Some clones in this sample may be carry-over from other donors' samples.

V usage is TRBV7-9 and J usage is TRBJ2-3, with D hard to call. The CDR3 is 14 amino acids. Germline V gives CDR1 SEHNR, CDR2 FQNEAQ (reference sequence). V shed 8 bases and J shed 8 bases, with 20 bases lying between them. CDR3: CASEEGSPPGTQYF. In nucleotides, the CDR3 is TGTGCCAGCGAGGAAGGGTCCCCCCCCGGTACGCAGTATTTT. The full variable domain, its missing parts supplied by reference TRBV7-9 and TRBJ2-3, is DTGVSQNPRHKITKRGQNVTFRCDPISEHNRLYWYRQTLGQGPEFLTYFQNEAQLEKSRLLSDRFSAERPKGSFSTLEIQRTEQGDSAMYLCASEEGSPPGTQYFGPGTRLTVL.

The chain has TRBV2 and TRBJ2-2, with 9 bases fitting TRBD2. Germline V lookup: CDR1 SNHLY, CDR2 FYNNEI. The CDR3 is 14 residues long. Trimming at V came to 7 bases and at J to 6 bases, leaving 6 bases not matched to a gene. CDR3 sequence (DNA): TGTGCCAGCAAGGAGCGGGGGGCCCCCGGGGAGCTGTTTTTT. Translated, it gives CASKERGAPGELFF.

This clonotype has just a few counts. This rearrangement joins TRBV12-3 or TRBV12-4 to TRBJ2-1; tentatively, D is TRBD2 (5 bases). This CDR3 comprises 12 residues. Trimming removed 7 bases from V and 8 bases from J, with 12 bases in between. CDR3 sequence reads: CASTPLGDEQFF. For the CDR3, the DNA is TGTGCCAGCACCCCCCTCGGGGATGAGCAGTTCTTC.

The CDR3 bases are TGTGCCAGCACCTTTCGGGGGGGACCCTTAGGGAATGAGCAGTTCTTC. It specifies CASTFRGGPLGNEQFF. This chain connects TRBV2 to TRBJ2-1, with 8 positions matching TRBD2. After removal of 7 bases from V and 7 bases from J, the junction contained 15 bases not matched to a gene. This CDR3 spans 16 amino acids. Per germline, CDR1 SNHLY and CDR2 FYNNEI.

This clonotype occurred a few times. The chain is built from TRBV20-1 and TRBJ2-3, with 12 bases identical to TRBD2. With V trimmed by 0 bases and J by 6 bases, 7 bases remained unmatched. In germline, CDR1 is DFQATT, CDR2 SNEGSKA (reference sequence). The CDR3 is made up of 16 amino acids. This CDR3 is CSARDWLAGGQDTQYF. CDR3 DNA: TGCAGTGCTAGAGATTGGCTAGCGGGGGGGCAGGATACGCAGTATTTT.

This clonotype was counted only a few times. This chain links TRBV29-1 with TRBJ2-1, with D unclear. V lost 4 bases and J 5 bases, leaving 9 bases between the germline ends. The CDR3 is 12 residues long. Germline V CDR1 and CDR2: SQVTM, ANQGSEA. CDR3 DNA: TGCAGCGTTGTCGCCACCAACAATGAGCAGTTCTTC. Residues: CSVVATNNEQFF.

The CDR3 DNA is TGTGCCAGCAGTTACCTAGCGGGAGTTGAAGATACGCAGTATTTT. It is translated as CASSYLAGVEDTQYF. The genes are TRBV6-6 and TRBJ2-3; the match to TRBD2 covers 10 bases. Germline trimming cut 2 bases from V and 5 bases from J; bases unmatched to any gene: 4. CDR1 MNHNY and CDR2 SVGAGI come from the germline V gene (reference sequence). CDR3 length: 15 amino acids.

The V call is TRBV27, the J call TRBJ1-6, with TRBD1 as a possible D gene (5 bases). The V gene lost 4 bases and the J gene lost 10 bases, with 14 bases spanning the gap. Germline loops: CDR1 MNHEY, CDR2 SMNVEV (reference sequence). The CDR3 is 14 residues long. In DNA, the CDR3 is TGTGCCAGCAGTTACGGGACCGAGGCCTCACCCCTCCACTTT. Translating gives CASSYGTEASPLHF.

The rearrangement links TRBV2 to TRBJ2-1; TRBD2 might be the D (6 bases). CDR1 is SNHLY, CDR2 FYNNEI, per germline. The V end lost 7 bases, the J end lost 0 bases, and 13 bases lay between the germline ends. CDR3 length: 15 residues. DNA of the CDR3: TGTGCCAGCACAGACGGGACTCTCTCCTACAATGAGCAGTTCTTC. Translated, it gives CASTDGTLSYNEQFF.

This chain uses TRBV7-8 with TRBJ1-3; the D gene is possibly TRBD1 (5 bases). Trimming took 5 bases from V and 4 from J, leaving 12 bases between them. Germline V gives CDR1 SGHVS, CDR2 FQNEAQ. The CDR3 spans 14 residues. The CDR3 region is CASSAAGHGNTIYF. Written as DNA, the CDR3 is TGTGCCAGCAGCGCCGCAGGGCACGGAAACACCATATATTTT.

The chain is built from TRBV6-1 and TRBJ2-2; 9 bases align to TRBD1. Unmatched junction bases numbered 9, after V lost 5 bases and J lost 5 bases. This CDR3 spans 16 amino acids. Germline V lookup: CDR1 MNHNS, CDR2 SASEGT. The CDR3 DNA sequence: TGTGCCAGCAGTTGGGGACAGGGTGGATCTACCGGGGAGCTGTTTTTT. Protein product: CASSWGQGGSTGELFF.

The rearrangement joins TRBV11-1 to TRBJ2-3, with a weak D call TRBD1 (5 bases). This CDR3 is 15 amino acids long. Germline CDR1 and CDR2: SGHAT and FQDESV (reference sequence). V was trimmed by 4 bases and J by 0 bases, leaving 11 bases between them. CDR3 bases: TGTGCCAGCAGCTACAGGACCTCTAGCACAGATACGCAGTATTTT. The encoded protein is CASSYRTSSTDTQYF. The full variable domain, completed using reference TRBV11-1 and TRBJ2-3, is EAEVAQSPRYKITEKSQAVAFWCDPISGHATLYWYRQILGQGPELLVQFQDESVVDDSQLPKDRFSAERLKGVDSTLKIQPAELGDSAMYLCASSYRTSSTDTQYFGPGTRLTVL.